This T cell receptor beta chain originates from a study of blood T cell repertoires in COVID-19. Overall study: Samples came from the United States, Italy and Spain, spanning acute and convalescent COVID-19. PBMCs, B-cell-depleted T cells, or T cells provided the cDNA or gDNA that made up the material.

How the authors handled the data: Reference gene primer amplification in the assay estimated nucleated cell counts. Here immunoSEQ multiplex PCR was the method, and the copy in TCRdb shows in-frame clones only, minus some. V and J calls and clone size are those listed in that table; D and trimming were worked out from the DNA. The sample lists a few hundred thousand clones, 70% to 90% occurring once. In the case of this clone: At one end the junction does not follow the germline gene, possibly because of a read error.

Looked up from germline, CDR1 is SSHAT and CDR2 is FNYEAQ (reference sequence). This CDR3 has 16 residues. Everyone who took part was roughly 18 to 89 years old, and they came from some 23 US areas. This rearrangement joins TRBV7-7 to TRBJ2-2; D not resolved. What was sequenced was PBMCs or T cells enriched from blood (not recorded which). The receptor's source is a man aged 25 to 40 who had recovered from COVID-19. CDR3: CASSLVVGNPTGELFF. The CDR3 DNA sequence: TGTGCTAGCAGCTTAGTCGTGGGCAATCCCACCGGGGAGCTGTTTTTT.